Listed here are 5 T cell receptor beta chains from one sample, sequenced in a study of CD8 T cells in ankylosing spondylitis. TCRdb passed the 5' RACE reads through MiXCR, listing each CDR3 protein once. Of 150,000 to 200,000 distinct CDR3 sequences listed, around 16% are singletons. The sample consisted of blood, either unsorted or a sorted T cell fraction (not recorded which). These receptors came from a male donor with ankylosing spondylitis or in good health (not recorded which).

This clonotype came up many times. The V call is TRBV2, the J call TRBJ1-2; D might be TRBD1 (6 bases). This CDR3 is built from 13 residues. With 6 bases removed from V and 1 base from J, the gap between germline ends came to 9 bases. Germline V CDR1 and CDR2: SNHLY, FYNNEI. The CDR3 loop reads CASSVDSNYGYTF. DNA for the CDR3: TGTGCCAGCAGCGTGGACAGTAACTATGGCTACACCTTC.

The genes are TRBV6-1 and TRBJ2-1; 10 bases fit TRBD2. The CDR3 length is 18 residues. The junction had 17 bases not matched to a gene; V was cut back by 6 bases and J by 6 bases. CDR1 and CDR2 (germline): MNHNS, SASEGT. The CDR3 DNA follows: TGTGCCAGCAGCCGGGGGGCTAGCGGGAGAGGGGGGCTCAATGAGCAGTTCTTC. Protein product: CASSRGASGRGGLNEQFF.

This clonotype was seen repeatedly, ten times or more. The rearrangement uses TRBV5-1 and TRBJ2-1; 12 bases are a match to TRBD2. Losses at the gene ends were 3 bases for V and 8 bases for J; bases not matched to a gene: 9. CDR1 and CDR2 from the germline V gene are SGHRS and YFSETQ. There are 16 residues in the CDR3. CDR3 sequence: CASSSLGLAGIDEQFF. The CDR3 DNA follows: TGCGCCAGCAGCTCCCTCGGACTAGCGGGAATCGATGAGCAGTTCTTC.

The CDR3 DNA reads TGTGCCTGGAGTGATTGGGAGGGCCTTGATGAGCAGTTCTTC. Encoded protein: CAWSDWEGLDEQFF. V usage is TRBV30 and J usage is TRBJ2-1; 7 bases are a match to TRBD2. The CDR3 has 14 residues. Unmatched junction bases numbered 8, after V lost 1 base and J lost 8 bases. Germline V gene lookup returns CDR1 GTSNPN and CDR2 SVGIG (reference sequence).

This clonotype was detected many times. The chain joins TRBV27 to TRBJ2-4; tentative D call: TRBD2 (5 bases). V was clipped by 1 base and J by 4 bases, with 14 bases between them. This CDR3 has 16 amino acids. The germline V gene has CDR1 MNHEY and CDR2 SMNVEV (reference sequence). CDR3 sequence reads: CASSLLAGNHKNIQYF. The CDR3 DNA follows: TGTGCCAGCAGTTTATTGGCGGGTAACCATAAAAACATTCAGTACTTC.